Included here is one T cell receptor (beta chain) sequence, with context. This sample was included in a study of blood T cell repertoires in COVID-19. About the research overall: PBMCs, B-cell-depleted T cells, or T cells were the source of the cDNA or gDNA that made up the material.

CDR1 and CDR2 (germline): LNHDA, SQIVND (reference sequence). The CDR3 runs to 16 residues. V shed 6 bases and J shed 7 bases, with 21 bases lying between them. Sequenced by immunoSEQ multiplex PCR; TCRdb stores in-frame clones only, minus some. The sample lists 150,000 or so clones; 87% were seen once. Sequences were obtained from peripheral blood. This receptor was taken from a man older than 75 with acute or convalescent COVID-19. V gene TRBV19 combines with J gene TRBJ1-4; no reliable D call. The CDR3 DNA reads as TGTGCCAGTAGCCATCCCCCTGGGCAGGATGGTGAAAAACTGTTTTTT. This sequence encodes CASSHPPGQDGEKLFF.